This T cell receptor beta chain was recorded in a study of T cell responses to AZD1222 COVID-19 vaccine. General observations from the study: Repertoire samples came only from after the peak T cell response. Females made up more of the donors, who were largely white British, and clonal diversity may have come out too low. Of the AZD1222 recipients, only 5 to 7 were seropositive at baseline. Unmutated variant regions are reportedly targeted by nearly half of spike-specific TCRs.

Points on this clone: Its antigen is still unknown.

Here immunoSEQ multiplex PCR was the method, and the copy in TCRdb shows in-frame clones only, minus some. This table holds 100,000 or so clones, around 87% found once. This CDR3 is built from 14 residues. CDR1 SNHLY and CDR2 FYNNEI come from the germline V gene. V lost 3 bases to trimming and J lost 2 bases, with 9 bases between them. Specimen: peripheral blood, collected on day 0 of MenACWY control vaccination. V gene TRBV2 combines with J gene TRBJ2-3; D call uncertain. The sequence derives from an adult in good health. CDR3 sequence (DNA): TGTGCCAGCAGTGAGGTTCAGTCCACAGATACGCAGTATTTT. Residues: CASSEVQSTDTQYF. Combining the CDR3 with reference TRBV2 and TRBJ2-3 gives the whole variable domain EPEVTQTPSHQVTQMGQEVILRCVPISNHLYFYWYRQILGQKVEFLVSFYNNEISEKSEIFDDQFSVERPDGSNFTLKIRSTKLEDSAMYFCASSEVQSTDTQYFGPGTRLTVL.